This is a list of T cell receptor beta chains from one sample in a study of a mutant IDH1 vaccine in newly diagnosed glioma. Libraries were prepared by immunoSEQ multiplex PCR; TCRdb keeps only in-frame clonotypes and omits some of them. The sample lists about 40,000 clones; around 80% were seen once. These receptors are not linked to any known antigen. The sequencing used peripheral blood mononuclear cells (PBMCs), collected from a glioma patient whose treatment included an IDH1 peptide vaccine. These receptors all stem from a woman younger than 45 with glioma. Some clones in this sample may be carry-over from other donors' samples. CDR3s include the opening cysteine and the closing phenylalanine or tryptophan.

V gene	J gene	CDR3 protein
TRBV4-1	TRBJ2-3	CASRGLHYVSDTQYF
TRBV13	TRBJ2-7	CASSSRGGGAGYEQYF
TRBV5-1	TRBJ2-7	CASSLGGNTYEQYF
TRBV19	TRBJ1-2	CASSIDSQAKGYTF
TRBV6-1	TRBJ2-2	CASSELRRAYTGELFF
TRBV6-1	TRBJ2-1	CASSADYNEQFF
TRBV6-5	TRBJ1-2	CASSARTGDYYGYTF
TRBV27	TRBJ2-1	CASSLKIWNEQFF
TRBV7-9	TRBJ1-1	CASSLRMGTEAFF
TRBV18	TRBJ1-2	CASSQTGRPNYGYTF
TRBV10-3	TRBJ1-5	CAISESEQGQPQHF
TRBV5-4	TRBJ2-5	CASTRDRDGETQYF
TRBV9	TRBJ2-3	CASSVVGVGDTQYF
TRBV19	TRBJ1-5	CASSIDREGVNQPQHF
TRBV15	TRBJ1-1	CATSRPQGQNTEAFF
TRBV12-5	TRBJ1-3	CASGWGRLDSGNTIYF
TRBV4-1	TRBJ2-5	CASSPGRAGAPKETQYF
TRBV7-2	TRBJ2-2	CASSAVGQPTGELFF
TRBV6-1	TRBJ1-5	CASSEVAQPQHF
TRBV13	TRBJ2-1	CASSLAGAYEQFF
TRBV9	TRBJ1-1	CASSGRGREGRTEAFF
TRBV5-4	TRBJ2-7	CASSLEASGNREQYF
TRBV27	TRBJ2-7	CASSLSLAGSYEQYF
TRBV6-5	TRBJ1-1	CASSSDRGTEAFF
TRBV27	TRBJ1-1	CASSLGNTEAFF
TRBV5-5	TRBJ1-1	CASSLGGANTEAFF
TRBV9	TRBJ2-1	CASSALGGRAIDEQFF
TRBV5-1	TRBJ2-7	CASSLGTGGSYEQYF
TRBV7-8	TRBJ2-7	CASSEGLAGGKNYEQYF
TRBV29-1	TRBJ1-5	CSVGRDQPQHF
TRBV30	TRBJ1-3	CAWSIDSSGNTIYF
TRBV27	TRBJ2-7	CASSLSSGRAVEQYF
TRBV18	TRBJ1-2	CASSPVYGYTF
TRBV2	TRBJ2-1	CASSDRTSGRDPYNEQFF
TRBV9	TRBJ2-1	CASSVVGKDEQFF
TRBV4-1	TRBJ2-7	CASSQDGRSGSGEQYF
TRBV7-8	TRBJ2-7	CASSLGWYEIYEQYF
TRBV2	TRBJ2-7	CASSENGALEQYF
TRBV7-8	TRBJ2-1	CASSLADLAEQFF
TRBV7-9	TRBJ2-1	CASSLSGRISQFF
TRBV7-9	TRBJ1-4	CASTPTGINEKLFF
TRBV30	TRBJ2-5	CAWGPGGLETQYF
TRBV7-9	TRBJ2-7	CASSAGQGPYEQYF
TRBV5-6	TRBJ1-5	CASSDSRGNQPQHF
TRBV2	TRBJ2-1	CASSDSPLDEQFF
TRBV10-2	TRBJ1-3	CASSPQRQIRGNTIYF
TRBV12-1	TRBJ1-2	CASSRQGQPGYTF
TRBV27	TRBJ2-2	CASSPEGQGPNTGELFF
TRBV4-1	TRBJ2-7	CASSQVLAGLSYEQYF
TRBV19	TRBJ2-7	CASSIAPGLTYEQYF
TRBV7-2	TRBJ1-1	CASSSRQVTTEAFF
TRBV7-9	TRBJ2-2	CASSFGTSGGRELFF
TRBV5-1	TRBJ1-1	CASSSGQGIGTEAFF
TRBV4-2	TRBJ1-2	CASSPVRELYYGYTF
TRBV10-3	TRBJ2-7	CAISEGQGGVYEQYF